One sample yielded the 11 T cell receptor beta chains listed below, sequenced in a study of T cells in Graves' hyperthyroidism and ophthalmopathy. Amplification of TCR beta CDR3 regions used RNA as the template. The study used the HTBI primer set for a first-round RT-PCR of the TCR CDR3. TCRdb re-called the multiplex PCR reads with MiXCR, one entry per CDR3 protein. This sample yields about 420,000 distinct CDR3 sequences, of which around 15% are seen a single time; more than 4.5% belongs to the top ten. Specimen: blood. The receptor source for this set is a woman under 30 with Graves' hyperthyroidism.

Ten or more counts support this clonotype. The gene calls are TRBV7-2 and TRBJ1-2, with unresolved D. The germline V gene has CDR1 SGHTA and CDR2 FQGNSA. CDR3 length: 14 amino acids. Between the trimmed V and J ends, which lost 4 bases and 2 bases, there was a span of 11 bases. CDR3: CASSSRGQNYGYTF. Here the CDR3 DNA reads TGTGCCAGCAGCTCCCGCGGGCAGAACTATGGCTACACCTTC. Supplemented by reference TRBV7-2 and TRBJ1-2, the full variable domain reads GAGVSQSPSNKVTEKGKDVELRCDPISGHTALYWYRQSLGQGLEFLIYFQGNSAPDKSGLPSDRFSAERTGGSVSTLTIQRTQQEDSAVYLCASSSRGQNYGYTFGSGTRLTVV.

J is TRBJ1-1 and V is TRBV18, with 7 positions matching TRBD1. CDR1 is KGHSH and CDR2 is LQKENI in the germline V gene. The trim removed 2 bases at V and 4 bases at J, leaving 13 bases unmatched. This CDR3 is built from 17 residues. In DNA form, the CDR3 reads TGTGCCAGCTCACCATTTACGGGACAGCCCGTGGGCACTGAAGCTTTCTTT. It specifies CASSPFTGQPVGTEAFF.

This clonotype was found a few times. The chain joins TRBV4-1 to TRBJ1-2; 12 nucleotides line up with TRBD1. The CDR3 is 15 amino acids. In germline, CDR1 is MGHRA, CDR2 YSYEKL. Germline trimming cut 3 bases from V and 5 bases from J; bases unmatched to any gene: 4. CDR3 loop: CASSQGQGAEYGYTF. In DNA form, the CDR3 reads TGCGCCAGCAGCCAGGGACAGGGGGCAGAATATGGCTACACCTTC.

This clonotype was detected many times. Written as DNA, the CDR3 is TGTGCCAGCGGGCTGGGCGGGCCCACAGATACGCAGTATTTT. Protein product: CASGLGGPTDTQYF. The gene calls are TRBV7-2 and TRBJ2-3; D might be TRBD2 (5 bases). The CDR3 has 14 amino acids. CDR1 is SGHTA, CDR2 FQGNSA, per germline. Trimming cost V 8 bases and J 2 bases, with 14 bases left between them.

This clonotype was picked up many times. The chain couples TRBV2 to TRBJ1-4, with D possibly matching TRBD1 (5 bases). V lost 7 bases to trimming and J lost 2 bases, with 14 bases between them. The CDR3 is 15 amino acids. CDR1 and CDR2 from the germline V gene are SNHLY and FYNNEI. The CDR3: CASKGQGLTNEKLFF. As DNA, the CDR3 is TGTGCCAGCAAAGGTCAGGGCCTCACTAATGAAAAACTGTTTTTT.

This clonotype was found many times. The chain joins TRBV9 to TRBJ2-7, with a weak D call TRBD1 (5 bases). From germline, CDR1 is SGDLS and CDR2 YYNGEE. The V end was cut by 4 bases, the J end by 0 bases, with 17 bases between. CDR3 size: 16 residues. CDR3 bases: TGTGCCAGCAGCCCCTACGACAGCTTGAGCTCCTACGAGCAGTACTTC. Amino acids: CASSPYDSLSSYEQYF.

This clonotype was recorded a few times. The V and J genes are TRBV19 and TRBJ1-1, with D possibly being TRBD1 (5 bases). CDR1 LNHDA and CDR2 SQIVND come from the germline V gene (reference sequence). The CDR3 sequence is 15 residues long. Trimming removed 5 bases from V and 0 bases from J, with 13 bases in between. The CDR3 coding sequence is TGTGCCAGTAGTCTTAAACAGGAGGTGAACACTGAAGCTTTCTTT. Residues: CASSLKQEVNTEAFF.

This clonotype appeared many times. The chain couples TRBV5-1 to TRBJ2-7; D gene unclear. The germline V gene has CDR1 SGHRS and CDR2 YFSETQ. The CDR3 totals 13 residues. V was trimmed by 0 bases and J by 6 bases, leaving 10 bases between them. Here the CDR3 DNA reads TGCGCCAGCAGCTTGGCCGAAGCGCGCGAGCAGTACTTC. This gives the protein CASSLAEAREQYF.

There are many counts of this clonotype. The gene calls are TRBV9 and TRBJ2-7; no firm D call. V gave up 0 bases and J gave up 1 base, with 8 bases separating them. The CDR3 length is 14 residues. CDR1 is SGDLS and CDR2 is YYNGEE in the germline V gene. CDR3 amino acids: CASSVGSVSYEQYF. In nucleotides, the CDR3 is TGTGCCAGCAGCGTAGGGTCTGTTTCCTACGAGCAGTACTTC.

This clonotype has a count of ten or more. This chain connects TRBV28 to TRBJ2-3; 9 bases are shared with TRBD2. Germline V lookup: CDR1 MDHEN, CDR2 SYDVKM. V trimming: 5 bases; J trimming: 3 bases; junction bases outside the gene matches: 12. The CDR3 consists of 17 residues. CDR3 sequence (DNA): TGTGCCAGCAGTCCCTTTAGCGGGAGCAGAAAAACAGATACGCAGTATTTT. Encoded protein: CASSPFSGSRKTDTQYF.

This clonotype was detected many times. The chain carries TRBV28 and TRBJ1-4; no clear D gene. V was trimmed by 4 bases and J by 0 bases, leaving 12 bases between them. Germline V gene data show CDR1 as MDHEN and CDR2 as SYDVKM. The CDR3 runs 16 residues. CDR3 sequence (DNA): TGTGCCAGCAGTTGGCCCCGCGGGTCAACTAATGAAAAACTGTTTTTT. Translated, it gives CASSWPRGSTNEKLFF.